The clone carrying this T cell receptor (beta chain) occurred a few times. A much larger clone lies one base from this, so it may be a read error. The time point was: persistent/refractory GD, antithyroid drugs over 5 years with positive TRAb. Following extraction of RNA from PBMCs, that RNA was used to make the TCR library. As a group, patients came from one endocrinology department in Xi'an, China. The ends lost 11 bases at V and 4 bases at J; junction bases unmatched: 6. CDR1 and CDR2 (germline): MDHEN, SYDVKM. The CDR3 sequence is 12 residues long. This entry belongs to a study of regulatory T cells in long-lasting Graves disease. Arm-PCR of CDR3 regions and iRepertoire HTBI primers were used to build TCR beta libraries. TCRdb re-called the multiplex PCR reads through MiXCR, storing one row per CDR3 protein. The repertoire has some 330,000 distinct CDR3 sequences, 20% to 25% of them found once; the top ten carry 25% to 35%.

The material was peripheral blood mononuclear cells (PBMCs), obtained when the disease was refractory, from a patient treated with antithyroid drugs. The receptor's source is a woman between 40 and 55 years old with Graves disease. The chain combines TRBV28 with TRBJ1-2; 8 bases agree with TRBD1. The CDR3 DNA follows: TGTGCCGACCAAGACAGGGGCTATGGCTACACCTTC. It encodes CADQDRGYGYTF.